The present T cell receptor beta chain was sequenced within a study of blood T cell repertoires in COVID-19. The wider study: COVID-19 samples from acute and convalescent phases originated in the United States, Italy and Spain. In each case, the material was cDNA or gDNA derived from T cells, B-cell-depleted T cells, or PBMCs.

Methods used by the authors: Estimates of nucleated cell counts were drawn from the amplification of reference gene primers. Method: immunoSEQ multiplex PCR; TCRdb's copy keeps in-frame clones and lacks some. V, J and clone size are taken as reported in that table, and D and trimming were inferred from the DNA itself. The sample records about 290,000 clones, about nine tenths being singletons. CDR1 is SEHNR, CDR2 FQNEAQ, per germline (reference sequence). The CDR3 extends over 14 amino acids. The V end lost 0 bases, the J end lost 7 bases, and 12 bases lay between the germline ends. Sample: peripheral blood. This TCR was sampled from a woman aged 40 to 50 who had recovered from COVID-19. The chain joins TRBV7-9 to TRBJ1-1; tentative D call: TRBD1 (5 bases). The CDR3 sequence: CASSLAPGTGEAFF. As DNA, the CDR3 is TGTGCCAGCAGCTTAGCGCCGGGCACAGGTGAAGCTTTCTTT.